Presented here are 8 T cell receptor beta chains from one specimen sequenced in a study of OX40 agonist ivuxolimab in advanced cancers. Generated by immunoSEQ multiplex PCR, the TCRdb table keeps only in-frame clones and is missing some. The sample contains over 65,000 clones, 90% to 95% of which appear only once. Sequencing used CD4+ or CD8+ T cells sorted from blood, obtained in a trial of the OX40 agonist ivuxolimab. The receptors stem from an adult with an advanced solid tumor such as melanoma, head and neck, liver or kidney cancer.

This clone was observed a handful of times. The CDR3 is CASSQGPGQGRTEAFF. CDR3 DNA sequence: TGCGCCAGCAGCCAGGGACCGGGACAGGGAAGGACTGAAGCTTTCTTT. The chain links TRBV4-1 to TRBJ1-1, with 9 bases lining up with TRBD1. The germline V gene has CDR1 MGHRA and CDR2 YSYEKL. V gave up 3 bases and J gave up 5 bases; unmatched junction bases: 10. CDR3 length: 16 residues.

This chain links TRBV7-2 with TRBJ1-2; weak D call: TRBD1 (6 bases). Germline CDR1 SGHTA, CDR2 FQGNSA. V lost 4 bases, J lost 8 bases, and 14 bases lay in between. This CDR3 comprises 13 residues. The CDR3 spells CASSSRRTVGYTF. CDR3 nucleotides: TGTGCCAGCAGCTCGAGGAGGACAGTCGGCTACACCTTC.

This chain connects TRBV7-2 to TRBJ1-6, with D possibly TRBD1 on 6 matching bases. Germline V gives CDR1 SGHTA, CDR2 FQGNSA. V dropped 2 bases and J dropped 8 bases, with 16 bases sitting between them. This CDR3 is 16 amino acids long. CDR3 region: CASSLLAGGADSPLHF. DNA for the CDR3: TGTGCCAGCAGCTTATTAGCCGGGGGGGCTGATTCACCCCTCCACTTT.

CDR3 amino acids: CASSERASGAKNIQYF. The DNA for the CDR3 is TGTGCCAGCAGTGAAAGGGCTAGCGGAGCCAAAAACATTCAGTACTTC. The J gene is TRBJ2-4, the V gene TRBV25-1; TRBD2 matches at 7 bases. J gave up 0 bases and V 2 bases, and 4 bases lay outside the gene matches. The CDR3 is 16 residues long. The germline CDR1 and CDR2 sequences are MGHDK and SYGVNS. Supplemented by reference TRBV25-1 and TRBJ2-4, the full variable domain reads EADIYQTPRYLVIGTGKKITLECSQTMGHDKMYWYQQDPGMELHLIHYSYGVNSTEKGDLSSESTVSRIRTEHFPLTLESARPSHTSQYLCASSERASGAKNIQYFGAGTRLSVL.

V gene TRBV5-5 combines with J gene TRBJ1-1, with D hard to call. The V gene lost 0 bases and the J gene lost 0 bases, with 12 bases spanning the gap. There are 16 residues in the CDR3. Germline V CDR1 and CDR2: SGHKS, YYEKEE (reference sequence). As DNA, the CDR3 is TGTGCCAGCAGCTTGGGTTTGTGGGCGGTGAACACTGAAGCTTTCTTT. Amino acid sequence: CASSLGLWAVNTEAFF.

This chain joins TRBV29-1 and TRBJ1-2; 9 bases agree with TRBD1. Germline V CDR1 and CDR2: SQVTM, ANQGSEA. J was trimmed by 2 bases and V by 8 bases; bases with no gene match: 6. The CDR3 totals 13 residues. The CDR3: CSFVGTGNYGYTF. The CDR3, as DNA: TGCAGCTTTGTAGGGACAGGGAACTATGGCTACACCTTC.

CDR3 in amino acids: CASSPRDPGSGYTF. CDR3 DNA sequence: TGTGCCAGCAGCCCCCGGGACCCCGGGTCTGGCTACACCTTC. The chain joins TRBV9 to TRBJ1-2; maybe TRBD1 (5 bases). The CDR3 spans 14 residues. Trimming removed 4 bases at V and 7 bases at J, with 17 bases between. The germline V gene has CDR1 SGDLS and CDR2 YYNGEE.

This clone was counted a single time. The chain is built from TRBV7-9 and TRBJ2-7; the D gene is possibly TRBD1 (5 bases). Germline V CDR1 and CDR2: SEHNR, FQNEAQ (reference sequence). V dropped 1 base and J dropped 6 bases, with 13 bases sitting between them. This CDR3 contains 14 residues. This chain's CDR3 is CASSLGAGFGEQYF. The CDR3 nucleotides read TGTGCCAGCAGCTTAGGTGCAGGGTTTGGCGAGCAGTACTTC.